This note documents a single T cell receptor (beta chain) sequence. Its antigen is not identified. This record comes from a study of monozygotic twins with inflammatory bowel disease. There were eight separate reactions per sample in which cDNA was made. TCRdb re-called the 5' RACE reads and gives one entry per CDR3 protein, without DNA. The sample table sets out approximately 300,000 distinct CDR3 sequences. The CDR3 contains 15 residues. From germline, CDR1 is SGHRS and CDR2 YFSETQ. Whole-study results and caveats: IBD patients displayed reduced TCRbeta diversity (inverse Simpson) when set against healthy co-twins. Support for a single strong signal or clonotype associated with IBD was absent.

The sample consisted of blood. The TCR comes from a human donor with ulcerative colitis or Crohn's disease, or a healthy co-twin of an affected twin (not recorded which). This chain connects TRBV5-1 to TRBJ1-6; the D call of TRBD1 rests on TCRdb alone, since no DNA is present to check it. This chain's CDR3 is CASSPTQGANSPLHF.